This TCR beta chain is drawn from a study of response to subunit inactivated influenza vaccine. TCRdb recomputed calls from the RT-PCR reads with MiXCR, one row per CDR3 protein. The table has a few hundred thousand distinct CDR3 sequences, around 13% seen once; the top ten hold around 10%. In germline, CDR1 is LGHNA, CDR2 YSLEER. V trimming: 3 bases; J trimming: 5 bases; junction bases outside the gene matches: 6. This CDR3 has 15 residues. Here the sequenced sample was PBMCs from blood, taken 11 to 12 days after vaccination. This receptor was obtained from a man aged 50 or older who received an inactivated influenza vaccine. The V and J genes are TRBV4-3 and TRBJ1-5, with 8 positions matching TRBD1. CDR3 amino acids: CASSQGTGGYQPQHF. In DNA form, the CDR3 reads TGCGCCAGCAGCCAGGGAACAGGGGGGTATCAGCCCCAGCATTTT.